This TCR beta chain originates from a study of response to subunit inactivated influenza vaccine. The study, taken as a whole, reports: Authors proposed each seasonal influenza vaccination draws in few new T cells.

There are 14 residues in the CDR3. Looked up from germline, CDR1 is SGHAT and CDR2 is FQNNGV. The ends lost 5 bases at V and 4 bases at J; junction bases unmatched: 6. On this clonotype itself: The antigen is unknown.

In TCRdb, the RT-PCR reads were re-called with MiXCR into one record per CDR3 protein. Among fewer than 400,000 distinct CDR3 sequences listed, about a fifth were seen once. Sequenced here: PBMCs from blood, sampled less than 22 months after vaccination. This clonotype was obtained from a man in his fifties or sixties who received an inactivated influenza vaccine. The chain joins TRBV11-2 to TRBJ1-2; 8 nucleotides match TRBD1. CDR3 in amino acids: CASSRGGQGYGYTF. The CDR3 nucleotides are TGTGCCAGCAGCCGAGGTGGACAGGGCTATGGCTACACCTTC.